One and the same sample provided the 9 T cell receptor beta chains below, sequenced in a study of T cell repertoires in cytomegalovirus infection. Their cognate antigens are unknown. TCRdb analysed the reads with MiXCR anew, one entry per CDR3 protein. Of roughly 990,000 distinct CDR3 sequences in the sample, around 30% were seen once. Specimen: cultured CD8+ T cells from PBMCs, collected from culture after CMV antigen stimulation. These receptors were taken from a human donor in good health (CMV status not recorded). Some clones in this sample may be carry-over from other donors' samples.

The chain combines TRBV2 with TRBJ2-7; 7 bases agree with TRBD2. J gave up 5 bases and V 1 base, and 5 bases lay outside the gene matches. Germline lookup yields CDR1 SNHLY and CDR2 FYNNEI. The CDR3 runs to 14 residues. DNA for the CDR3: TGTGCCAGCAGTGAAGGGCGGGGGACCAACGAGCAGTACTTC. It codes for CASSEGRGTNEQYF.

The rearrangement joins TRBV4-1 to TRBJ2-1; maybe TRBD1 (5 bases). Germline CDR1 MGHRA, CDR2 YSYEKL. V lost 4 bases and J lost 6, with 13 bases in between. The CDR3 contains 14 residues. DNA for the CDR3: TGCGCCAGCAGCCCAGGGCCCTCTGGCAATGAGCAGTTCTTC. Amino acid sequence: CASSPGPSGNEQFF.

The chain uses TRBV27 and TRBJ2-7; 12 bases align to TRBD2. The J segment lost 6 bases and the V segment lost 1 base, leaving 13 bases of the junction unmatched. CDR3 length: 18 amino acids. The germline V gene encodes CDR1 MNHEY and CDR2 SMNVEV (reference sequence). CDR3 DNA sequence: TGTGCCAGCAGTTTATACCCGGACCTAGCGGGGGGGCCTGGCGAGCAGTACGTC. Its translation: CASSLYPDLAGGPGEQYV.

The chain couples TRBV6-1 to TRBJ1-3; D is uncertain. The CDR3 has 15 residues. CDR1 and CDR2 from the germline V gene are MNHNS and SASEGT. Trimming cost V 8 bases and J 0 bases, with 14 bases left between them. In DNA, the CDR3 is TGTGCCAGCTCCAAGGAGGACCTCTCTGGAAACACCATATATTTT. It is translated as CASSKEDLSGNTIYF.

CDR3 DNA: TGTGCCAGTAGTACTGTCCTCGGACCGAATTGGGAAGAGACCCAGTACTTC. Residues: CASSTVLGPNWEETQYF. The chain recombines TRBV19 with TRBJ2-5; D is undetermined. CDR1 and CDR2 (germline): LNHDA, SQIVND (reference sequence). CDR3 size: 17 residues. V was shortened by 4 bases and J by 3 bases, with 21 bases between the two germline ends.

This clonotype was detected only a few times. The chain employs TRBV7-6 and TRBJ1-3; 9 nucleotides line up with TRBD1. Trimming removed 3 bases from V and 7 bases from J; junction bases left unmatched: 7. Germline assignment: CDR1 SGHVS and CDR2 FNYEAQ. The CDR3 is 15 residues long. The CDR3 sequence is CASSLGQGGGNTIYF. The CDR3 DNA is TGTGCCAGCAGCTTGGGACAGGGTGGGGGGAACACCATATATTTT.

This chain joins TRBV27 and TRBJ2-1; the match to TRBD2 covers 15 bases. The J segment lost 5 bases and the V segment lost 7 bases, leaving 3 bases of the junction unmatched. Germline CDR1 reads MNHEY; CDR2 reads SMNVEV (reference sequence). The CDR3 extends over 15 amino acids. CDR3 residues: CASTRTSGGDNEQFF. The CDR3 DNA reads TGTGCCAGCACCCGGACTAGCGGGGGGGACAATGAGCAGTTCTTC.

This clonotype was counted a few times. The J gene is TRBJ1-2, the V gene TRBV6-5; no reliable D call. CDR1 is MNHEY, CDR2 SVGAGI, per germline. Trimming took off 7 bases at V and 0 bases at J, with 6 bases between the two ends. The length of the CDR3 is 12 residues. For the CDR3, the DNA is TGTGCCAGCACCGGGTCTAACTATGGCTACACCTTC. Protein: CASTGSNYGYTF.

This sequence joins TRBV29-1 and TRBJ1-1; D possibly corresponds to TRBD1 (5 bases). The CDR3 contains 14 residues. The V and J ends lost 5 bases and 4 bases respectively, with 17 bases between them. Germline V gene sequence: CDR1 SQVTM, CDR2 ANQGSEA. The CDR3 here is CSVIPGSGGTEAFF. The DNA of the CDR3 is TGCAGCGTTATACCGGGCTCCGGGGGCACTGAAGCTTTCTTT. The whole variable domain, remainder taken from reference TRBV29-1 and TRBJ1-1, is SAVISQKPSRDICQRGTSLTIQCQVDSQVTMMFWYRQQPGQSLTLIATANQGSEATYESGFVIDKFPISRPNLTFSTLTVSNMSPEDSSIYLCSVIPGSGGTEAFFGQGTRLTVV.